These T cell receptor beta chains were read from a single sample in a study of blood T cell repertoires in COVID-19. Measured with immunoSEQ multiplex PCR; TCRdb has only the in-frame clones, and not every one. The table includes 200,000 to 250,000 clones, 80% to 90% detected once. Sequenced input: PBMCs or T cells enriched from blood (not recorded which). These receptors were collected from a woman in her forties or fifties who had been exposed to COVID-19. Both conserved end residues are part of each CDR3. Fields, in order: D gene, V gene, clone size, J gene, CDR3 DNA, CDR3 protein. The D gene is left open where the match is weak. For some rows the clone size is stated as once, few or many, or as a class when expanded; others skip it.

.	TRBV6-4	few	TRBJ2-2	TGTGCCAGCAGTGACGGGGGGAGCACCGGGGAGCTGTTTTTT	CASSDGGSTGELFF
.	TRBV7-8	.	TRBJ1-3	TGTGCCAGCAGCTATAGCCCGACTAGTGGAAACACCATATATTTT	CASSYSPTSGNTIYF
TRBD2	TRBV4-1	.	TRBJ2-3	TGCGCCAGCAGCCAATTAGCGGGGGATACGCAGTATTTT	CASSQLAGDTQYF
TRBD1	TRBV18	.	TRBJ1-2	TGTGCCAGCTCACCACCATGGACAGGGGGGAACTATGGCTACACCTTC	CASSPPWTGGNYGYTF
TRBD2	TRBV5-1	.	TRBJ2-5	TGCGCCAGCAGCTCGGGACTAAGTGCCGAGACCCAGTACTTC	CASSSGLSAETQYF
TRBD1	TRBV19	.	TRBJ1-6	TGTGCCAGTAGTCCGGGACAGAATAATTCACCCCTCCACTTT	CASSPGQNNSPLHF
TRBD1	TRBV29-1	once	TRBJ1-1	TGCAGCGTCACTCTCGACAGGGAGCTGGTTGATGACACTGAAGCTTTCTTT	CSVTLDRELVDDTEAFF
TRBD1	TRBV6-1	.	TRBJ1-2	TGTGCCAGCAGCGACAGGGCCTATGGCTACACCTTC	CASSDRAYGYTF
.	TRBV7-9	.	TRBJ1-2	TGTGCCAGCAGCTCCCAGACAGTAGATGGCTACACCTTC	CASSSQTVDGYTF
TRBD2	TRBV9	.	TRBJ2-3	TGTGCCAGCAGCGACCCGGGACTAGCGGGGGCCCAACCCACAGATACGCAGTATTTT	CASSDPGLAGAQPTDTQYF
.	TRBV11-2	.	TRBJ2-1	TGTGCCAGCAGCTTAAGGACAGACCTCTACAATGAGCAGTTCTTC	CASSLRTDLYNEQFF
TRBD2	TRBV3-1/TRBV3-2	.	TRBJ2-3	TGTGCCAGCAGCCGGGGACTAGCAGATACGCAGTATTTT	CASSRGLADTQYF
.	TRBV4-2	.	TRBJ1-1	TGTGCCAGCAGCCAGGCTAGGAACACTGAAGCTTTCTTT	CASSQARNTEAFF
.	TRBV4-3	.	TRBJ2-4	TGCGCCAGCAGCCAAGGAACTAGCTCGGGAAACATTCAGTACTTC	CASSQGTSSGNIQYF
.	TRBV4-3	.	TRBJ2-3	TGCGCCAGCAGCCAAGGACAGGATTCGATAGATACGCAGTATTTT	CASSQGQDSIDTQYF
.	TRBV24-1	.	TRBJ2-5	TGTGCCACCAGTGCCTCAGGGTCCGAGGAGACCCAGTACTTC	CATSASGSEETQYF
TRBD1	TRBV5-1	.	TRBJ2-7	TGCGCCAGCAGCCTCCGGGACAGGGCATACGAGCAGTACTTC	CASSLRDRAYEQYF
TRBD2	TRBV11-2	.	TRBJ2-7	TGTGCCAGCAGCTTAGCTAGCGGGGGGCTCTACGAGCAGTACTTC	CASSLASGGLYEQYF
TRBD2	TRBV7-2	.	TRBJ2-3	TGTGCCAGCAGCCCGACTAGCGGCACAGATACGCAGTATTTT	CASSPTSGTDTQYF
TRBD1	TRBV6-5	few	TRBJ1-3	TGTGCCAGCAGTCCCGACAGGGGCTATGGAAACACCATATATTTT	CASSPDRGYGNTIYF
TRBD1	TRBV2	.	TRBJ1-2	TGTGCCAGCAGCCTCGGACAGGGGAGGGGCTACACCTTC	CASSLGQGRGYTF
.	TRBV9	.	TRBJ1-3	TGTGCCAGCAGCGTATATCCGGGCTCTGGAAACACCATATATTTT	CASSVYPGSGNTIYF
.	TRBV6-5	few	TRBJ1-4	TGTGCCAGCAGTTACTCGGGCACTAATGAAAAACTGTTTTTT	CASSYSGTNEKLFF
.	TRBV2	.	TRBJ2-7	TGTGCCAGCAGTACCGGGACACCCTACGAGCAGTACTTC	CASSTGTPYEQYF
.	TRBV12-3/TRBV12-4	.	TRBJ2-1	TGTGCCAGCAGTTTGCGGGATGGAGATGAGCAGTTCTTC	CASSLRDGDEQFF
TRBD2	TRBV10-3	.	TRBJ2-1	TGTGCCACCAGAGCGGGGGGGCTGAGGAATGAGCAGTTCTTC	CATRAGGLRNEQFF
TRBD1	TRBV19	.	TRBJ2-4	TGTGCCAGTAGTGCCCAAGGGGGCGCCGGTGAAAACATTCAGTACTTC	CASSAQGGAGENIQYF
.	TRBV9	.	TRBJ1-2	TGTGCCAGCAGCGTAGTAGGGGAGGGTGGCTACACCTTC	CASSVVGEGGYTF
TRBD2	TRBV27	.	TRBJ2-3	TGTGCCAGCAGTCTTACTAGCGGGACAGATACGCAGTATTTT	CASSLTSGTDTQYF
TRBD1	TRBV19	.	TRBJ1-1	TGTGCCAGTACCCCGACGGGCAGGGGGCACACTGAAGCTTTCTTT	CASTPTGRGHTEAFF
.	TRBV7-2	.	TRBJ2-2	.	CASSFGPGRMGGELFF
.	TRBV4-3	.	TRBJ2-1	TGCGCCAGCAGCCAAGGACTGCTAAGCGATGAGCAGTTCTTC	CASSQGLLSDEQFF
TRBD1	TRBV18	.	TRBJ2-3	TGTGCCAGCTCACCCGATGGGACAGGGGAAAGAGATACGCAGTATTTT	CASSPDGTGERDTQYF
.	TRBV19	once	TRBJ1-5	TGTGCCAGTAGTAAGGCAGGGGTCAATCAGCCCCAGCATTTT	CASSKAGVNQPQHF
TRBD1	TRBV20-1	.	TRBJ2-6	TGCAGTGCTAGTACCCGACAGGGAAGGTCGTCGTCGGGGGCCAACGTCCTGACTTTC	CSASTRQGRSSSGANVLTF
.	TRBV28	.	TRBJ1-5	TGTGCCAGCATCCACCAGGGTGACCAGCCCCAGCATTTT	CASIHQGDQPQHF
.	TRBV6-5	.	TRBJ2-1	TGTGCCAGCCCATTAGACACCTCCCCTAACAATGAGCAGTTCTTC	CASPLDTSPNNEQFF
.	TRBV5-5	.	TRBJ2-7	TGTGCCAGCAGCTTACTTCCAGGGGGGTACGAGCAGTACTTC	CASSLLPGGYEQYF
.	TRBV3-1/TRBV3-2	few	TRBJ1-1	TGTGCCAGCAGCCAAGTGCGCGGGAACACTGAAGCTTTCTTT	CASSQVRGNTEAFF
.	TRBV3-1/TRBV3-2	.	TRBJ2-6	TGTGCCAGCAGCCTGCGGGCCTACTCTGGGGCCAACGTCCTGACTTTC	CASSLRAYSGANVLTF
.	TRBV28	.	TRBJ1-2	TGTGCCAGCAGTTTATCCTCCGCAGTCGGCTACACCTTC	CASSLSSAVGYTF
.	TRBV10-2	.	TRBJ1-2	TGCGCCAGCACCCTCCCCACAAGGGAGGGTGGCTACACCTTC	CASTLPTREGGYTF
TRBD1	TRBV4-3	.	TRBJ2-2	TGCGCCAGCAGCCAATACAGGGGCGTGAACACCGGGGAGCTGTTTTTT	CASSQYRGVNTGELFF
TRBD2	TRBV9	few	TRBJ2-1	TGTGCCAGCAGCGTACCCGCGGGGGGACCCGGGGCCAGCTCCTACAATGAGCAGTTCTTC	CASSVPAGGPGASSYNEQFF
.	TRBV27	.	TRBJ2-7	TGTGCCAGCAGTTCACAGGGTCAGGCCATATACGAGCAGTACTTC	CASSSQGQAIYEQYF
.	TRBV6-1	.	TRBJ1-1	TGTGCCAGCAGTGAAGCGCTTCTGAGGTTTGAAGCTTTCTTT	CASSEALLRFEAFF
.	TRBV13	few	TRBJ1-2	TGTGCCAGCAGCCGTCAGGGGAACTATGGCTACACCTTC	CASSRQGNYGYTF
.	TRBV18	.	TRBJ1-3	TGTGCCAGCTCACCCAGTTCAGGGGACTCTGGAAACACCATATATTTT	CASSPSSGDSGNTIYF
TRBD1	TRBV2	.	TRBJ1-1	TGTGCCAGCAGTCAGGAGGGACAGTTAGCCCCTGAAGCTTTCTTT	CASSQEGQLAPEAFF
TRBD1	TRBV6-5	once	TRBJ1-5	TGTGCCAGCCGCGGGACAGGGAGTCAGCCCCAGCATTTT	CASRGTGSQPQHF
TRBD1	TRBV7-2	.	TRBJ2-3	TGTGCCAGCAGCTTGGACAGGGGACGCACAGATACGCAGTATTTT	CASSLDRGRTDTQYF
TRBD2	TRBV30	.	TRBJ2-1	TGTGCCGGCGTACCTAGCGGGGGGGATTATGAGCAGTTCTTC	CAGVPSGGDYEQFF
.	TRBV6-5	.	TRBJ2-7	TGTGCCAGCAGTTACATCGCGGGCCCGGGCGAGCAGTACTTC	CASSYIAGPGEQYF
TRBD2	TRBV19	.	TRBJ2-1	TGTGCCAGTAGTTCGCAACTAGCGGGGGTCAACAATGAGCAGTTCTTC	CASSSQLAGVNNEQFF
.	TRBV10-3	.	TRBJ2-2	TGTGCCATCAGTGTGACTACAGCCGGTACCGGGGAGCTGTTTTTT	CAISVTTAGTGELFF